These 12 T cell receptor beta chains were sequenced from one sample in a study of beta chain features in type 1 diabetes. Of the isolated RNA, all was reverse transcribed, and so the sequenced material was expressed TCRB transcripts. Generated by immunoSEQ multiplex PCR, the TCRdb table keeps only in-frame clones and is missing some. The table has 250,000 or so clones, about 20% seen once. Study-level findings and limits: Type 1 diabetes patients had moderately but significantly shorter TCRB CDR3s in all four CD4+ subsets.

These receptors lack a known antigen. The sample taken for sequencing was naive CD4+ T cells from blood. The receptors shown here come from a middle-aged woman with type 1 diabetes.

This clone was seen only a few times. The V and J genes are TRBV5-6 and TRBJ1-2; D not resolved. Germline assignment: CDR1 SGHDT and CDR2 YYEEEE. CDR3 length: 12 amino acids. The V end lost 4 bases, the J end lost 12 bases, and 16 bases lay between the germline ends. CDR3 nucleotide sequence: TGTGCCAGCAGCCTTGGTGGAGCGTTCCACACCTTC. Residues: CASSLGGAFHTF.

This clone has more than one count but fewer than ten. V is TRBV28 and J is TRBJ2-7, with D possibly matching TRBD2 (6 bases). Deletions cut 5 bases from V and 1 base from J, with 15 bases between. The CDR3 has 15 residues. CDR1 is MDHEN, CDR2 SYDVKM, per germline. This CDR3 reads CASSPSGRGSYEQYF. Here the CDR3 DNA reads TGTGCCAGCAGTCCTTCAGGGCGGGGTTCCTACGAGCAGTACTTC.

This clone was detected a few times. This chain joins TRBV7-2 and TRBJ2-5, with a weak D call TRBD2 (6 bases). The CDR3 loop spans 14 amino acids. The germline CDR1 and CDR2 sequences are SGHTA and FQGNSA. Trimming removed 3 bases at V and 1 base at J, with 9 bases between. The CDR3 DNA follows: TGTGCCAGCAGCTTGGATAGCGGCCAAGAGACCCAGTACTTC. Its protein product is CASSLDSGQETQYF.

This rearrangement joins TRBV28 to TRBJ2-5, with TRBD2 matching over 12 bases. This CDR3 is built from 15 residues. Germline lookup yields CDR1 MDHEN and CDR2 SYDVKM. V dropped 5 bases and J dropped 4; count of bases not matched to a gene: 5. CDR3 in amino acids: CASSTSGLAGETQYF. The CDR3 coding sequence is TGTGCCAGCAGTACATCGGGACTAGCGGGAGAGACCCAGTACTTC.

This sequence joins TRBV19 and TRBJ2-5; perhaps TRBD2 as D (6 bases). With 3 bases removed from V and 4 bases from J, the gap between germline ends came to 15 bases. The length of the CDR3 is 15 residues. CDR1 LNHDA and CDR2 SQIVND come from the germline V gene (reference sequence). CDR3 DNA: TGTGCCAGTAGTATTTCTGGCGGGGACGGAGAGACCCAGTACTTC. It encodes CASSISGGDGETQYF. Supplemented by reference TRBV19 and TRBJ2-5, the full variable domain reads DGGITQSPKYLFRKEGQNVTLSCEQNLNHDAMYWYRQDPGQGLRLIYYSQIVNDFQKGDIAEGYSVSREKKESFPLTVTSAQKNPTAFYLCASSISGGDGETQYFGPGTRLLVL.

The chain is built from TRBV5-1 and TRBJ2-7, with a possible D match to TRBD1 (6 bases). CDR3 length: 14 residues. With 3 bases removed from V and 3 bases from J, the gap between germline ends came to 13 bases. Germline V gene sequence: CDR1 SGHRS, CDR2 YFSETQ. For the CDR3, the DNA is TGCGCCAGCAGCTCGGGACAAGGGGACTACGAGCAGTACTTC. Its translation: CASSSGQGDYEQYF.

This chain uses TRBV2 with TRBJ1-4, with D perhaps TRBD1 (5 bases). CDR3 length: 14 amino acids. Germline CDR1 and CDR2: SNHLY and FYNNEI. V dropped 6 bases and J dropped 7 bases, with 15 bases sitting between them. CDR3 region: CASRQQDSSEKLFF. CDR3 nucleotide sequence: TGTGCCAGCAGGCAACAGGATTCCTCTGAAAAACTGTTTTTT.

As regards this clone: Different DNA sequences within this sample yield the same CDR3. The J gene is TRBJ1-1, the V gene TRBV7-9, with D possibly being TRBD1 (5 bases). V was cut by 3 bases and J by 3 bases, with 8 bases left in between. Germline V gene sequence: CDR1 SEHNR, CDR2 FQNEAQ (reference sequence). This CDR3 has 13 amino acids. The CDR3 reads CASSLGGDTEAFF. The CDR3, as DNA: TGTGCCAGCAGCTTGGGGGGAGACACTGAAGCTTTCTTT. Based on the CDR3 plus reference TRBV7-9 and TRBJ1-1, the full variable domain is DTGVSQNPRHKITKRGQNVTFRCDPISEHNRLYWYRQTLGQGPEFLTYFQNEAQLEKSRLLSDRFSAERPKGSFSTLEIQRTEQGDSAMYLCASSLGGDTEAFFGQGTRLTVV.

The V and J genes are TRBV9 and TRBJ1-1; D remains ambiguous. V lost 1 base and J 5 bases, leaving 9 bases between the germline ends. CDR1 is SGDLS and CDR2 is YYNGEE in the germline V gene. CDR3 size: 13 residues. CDR3 sequence reads: CASSVHGETEAFF. The CDR3 nucleotides read TGTGCCAGCAGCGTACACGGGGAGACTGAAGCTTTCTTT.

Turning to this clone: The identical CDR3 is also encoded by other nucleotide sequences in the sample. The chain employs TRBV7-9 and TRBJ2-5; D unresolved. The CDR3 covers 13 residues. CDR1 SEHNR and CDR2 FQNEAQ come from the germline V gene (reference sequence). V gave up 2 bases and J gave up 4 bases, with 8 bases separating them. The CDR3 region is CASSLSPGETQYF. Written as DNA, the CDR3 is TGTGCCAGCAGCTTAAGTCCGGGAGAGACCCAGTACTTC.

This clone has only a few counts. This chain joins TRBV29-1 and TRBJ1-1; D ambiguous. The V and J ends lost 4 bases and 7 bases respectively, with 19 bases between them. The CDR3 sequence is 14 residues long. Germline V CDR1 and CDR2: SQVTM, ANQGSEA. This CDR3 reads CSVGRIPIVGEAFF. CDR3 coding DNA: TGCAGCGTTGGGAGGATCCCTATAGTCGGTGAAGCTTTCTTT.

In this sample, this clone turned up a few times. The gene calls are TRBV29-1 and TRBJ2-5; D might be TRBD2 (5 bases). From germline, CDR1 is SQVTM and CDR2 ANQGSEA. The CDR3 sequence is 12 residues long. Trimming cost V 7 bases and J 4 bases, with 13 bases left between them. CDR3 residues: CSGDGVGETQYF. CDR3 coding DNA: TGCAGCGGTGACGGGGTTGGAGAGACCCAGTACTTC.